These T cell receptor beta chains were read from a single sample in a study of blood T cell repertoires in COVID-19. The assay was immunoSEQ multiplex PCR, and TCRdb's table has in-frame clones only and misses some. Among approximately 210,000 clones listed, around four fifths were seen once. The sequencing input was peripheral blood. Every receptor here comes from an older woman with active or convalescent COVID-19. The CDR3 runs from the conserved cysteine through the conserved F or W. A D gene is named only where the DNA matches it firmly. A clone size is listed for some rows: how often the clone was seen (once, few, many), or a class if it is expanded.

D	V	length	size	J	DNA	CDR3
NA	TRBV19	15	NA	TRBJ2-7	TGTGCCAGTAGTATAGATGACAGCTTAACCTACGAGCAGTACTTC	CASSIDDSLTYEQYF
TRBD2	TRBV5-1	15	few	TRBJ2-7	TGCGCCAGCAGCTTGAGGCTAGCGGGAAACTACGAGCAGTACTTC	CASSLRLAGNYEQYF
NA	TRBV18	16	few	TRBJ2-1	TGTGCCAGCTCACCATACCAGGGGACAAATGAGAATGAGCAGTTCTTC	CASSPYQGTNENEQFF
NA	TRBV7-9	13	NA	TRBJ1-4	TGTGCCAGCAGCACGGGACAACAGGAAAAACTGTTTTTT	CASSTGQQEKLFF
NA	TRBV19	14	NA	TRBJ2-1	TGTGCCAGTGGAAGAGTTCGGACTGACAATGAGCAGTTCTTC	CASGRVRTDNEQFF
NA	TRBV25-1	13	NA	TRBJ2-7	TGTGCCAGCAGTCGGGGTAAGGCCTACGAGCAGTACTTC	CASSRGKAYEQYF
NA	TRBV9	15	NA	TRBJ2-7	TGTGCCAGCAGCTATGGTGACAGTCCTTCCTACGAGCAGTACTTC	CASSYGDSPSYEQYF
TRBD2	TRBV18	15	NA	TRBJ2-1	TGTGCCAGCTCAGTGTCTGCGGGAGGGCTGGATGAGCAGTTCTTC	CASSVSAGGLDEQFF
TRBD2	TRBV6-5	14	NA	TRBJ2-5	TGTGCCAGCAGTCTAGCGGGATTGGGAGAGACCCAGTACTTC	CASSLAGLGETQYF
TRBD2	TRBV2	18	few	TRBJ2-7	TGTGCCAGCAGTGTAAGCCTAGCGGGATACAGGAGCTCCTACGAGCAGTACTTC	CASSVSLAGYRSSYEQYF
NA	TRBV19	15	NA	TRBJ2-2	TGTGCCAGTGCGCGGCAGGGATCGAACACCGGGGAGCTGTTTTTT	CASARQGSNTGELFF
NA	TRBV5-1	12	NA	TRBJ1-1	TGCGCCAGCAGCTTACAGGACACTGAAGCTTTCTTT	CASSLQDTEAFF
TRBD2	TRBV7-9	16	NA	TRBJ2-1	TGTGCCAGCAGCTTAGGGGGTAGCGGGAGGGCCGGGGAGCAGTTCTTC	CASSLGGSGRAGEQFF
NA	TRBV11-2	13	NA	TRBJ1-6	TGTGCCAGCAGCCCAGGACAGACGCCACCCCTCCACTTT	CASSPGQTPPLHF
TRBD2	TRBV20-1	10	NA	TRBJ2-1	TGCAGTGCTAGTCCGGGAGGGCAGTTCTTC	CSASPGGQFF
NA	TRBV5-1	14	NA	TRBJ2-3	TGCGCCAGCAGCTTGGAAGGGGGGGCAGATACGCAGTATTTT	CASSLEGGADTQYF
TRBD1	TRBV18	16	NA	TRBJ2-4	TGTGCCAGCTCACCTCCGGGACAGATAGCCAAAAACATTCAGTACTTC	CASSPPGQIAKNIQYF
TRBD2	TRBV4-2	15	NA	TRBJ2-7	TGTGCCAGCAGCCAACCTCTAGCGGCAAAATACGAGCAGTACTTC	CASSQPLAAKYEQYF
NA	TRBV7-9	16	NA	TRBJ2-2	TGTGCCAGCAGCTTGGGCACAGGTCAGGGGACCGGGGAGCTGTTTTTT	CASSLGTGQGTGELFF
TRBD2	TRBV7-2	15	once	TRBJ2-2	TGTGCCAGCAGCCAAGGACTAGCTGTGGGCGGGGAGCTGTTTTTT	CASSQGLAVGGELFF
NA	TRBV2	17	NA	TRBJ1-1	TGTGCCAGCAGCGCCACTCGGGGCGGGATTGCGAACACTGAAGCTTTCTTT	CASSATRGGIANTEAFF
NA	TRBV2	14	NA	TRBJ2-7	TGTGCCAGCAGCGATGGGGCCGGTATACAGGAGCAGTACTTC	CASSDGAGIQEQYF
NA	TRBV5-1	16	NA	TRBJ2-2	TGCGCCAGCAGCTTGGTGGTTCAAGGGGGCACCGGGGAGCTGTTTTTT	CASSLVVQGGTGELFF
TRBD1	TRBV9	16	NA	TRBJ1-2	TGTGCCAGCAGCGCCTACCCCGGGACAGGGGGTTATGGCTACACCTTC	CASSAYPGTGGYGYTF
TRBD2	TRBV20-1	13	NA	TRBJ2-7	TGCAGTGCTAGTGGCGGGAGTACCTACGAGCAGTACTTC	CSASGGSTYEQYF
TRBD2	TRBV11-2	19	few	TRBJ2-5	TGTGCCAGCAGCTTAGGATACCGATGGTCTAGCGGGAGTCTAGAGACCCAGTACTTC	CASSLGYRWSSGSLETQYF
TRBD2	TRBV6-2/TRBV6-3	15	once	TRBJ2-7	TGTGCCAGCACCCCTAGCGGGGGCCTCTCCTACGAGCAGTACTTC	CASTPSGGLSYEQYF
NA	TRBV5-4	14	few	TRBJ2-7	TGTGCCAGCAGCTTGGCCCAGGGGAACTACGAGCAGTACTTC	CASSLAQGNYEQYF
TRBD2	TRBV5-6	14	NA	TRBJ2-3	TGTGCCAGCAAGGGCGGGAGGGCCCCAGATACGCAGTATTTT	CASKGGRAPDTQYF
TRBD1	TRBV7-9	13	many	TRBJ2-7	TGTGCCAGCAGCTTGGGACAGGGAAACGAGCAGTACTTC	CASSLGQGNEQYF
TRBD1	TRBV28	17	NA	TRBJ2-1	TGTGCCAGCAGTTTTAGTCTCCGGTCCTGGGACAGGTCCGCTTGGGTCTTC	CASSFSLRSWDRSAWVF
NA	TRBV19	14	NA	TRBJ2-1	TGTGCCAGTAGTACTCAGGGGGGCACCAATGAGCAGTTCTTC	CASSTQGGTNEQFF
NA	TRBV2	16	NA	TRBJ2-2	TGTGCCAGCGGAGATGTTCGGGGTTACAACACCGGGGAGCTGTTTTTT	CASGDVRGYNTGELFF
TRBD2	TRBV18	15	NA	TRBJ2-7	TGTGCCAGCTCACCAGGACTAGCGGCAGCCTACGAGCAGTACTTC	CASSPGLAAAYEQYF
TRBD2	TRBV30	13	NA	TRBJ2-1	TGTGCCTGGAGTCCGGGACTAGCGGGAGCCGTGTTCTTC	CAWSPGLAGAVFF
TRBD2	TRBV5-6	15	NA	TRBJ2-7	TGTGCCAGCAGCTCTTACCTAGCGGGGTTCTACGAGCAGTACTTC	CASSSYLAGFYEQYF
TRBD1	TRBV9	15	NA	TRBJ1-4	TGTGCCAGCAGCGTAGGGACAGGGGGCCGTGAAAAACTGTTTTTT	CASSVGTGGREKLFF
NA	TRBV2	14	NA	TRBJ2-7	TGTGCCAGCAGGGGGGGGAGCTCAGGGGACGAGCAGTACTTC	CASRGGSSGDEQYF
TRBD2	TRBV15	18	NA	TRBJ2-1	TGTGCCACCAGCAGAGGCCGGGGGACTAGGAGCGAGCTAAATGAGCAGTTCTTC	CATSRGRGTRSELNEQFF
NA	TRBV5-1	12	NA	TRBJ2-7	TGCGCCAGCAGCTTGAATTTATACGAGCAGTACTTC	CASSLNLYEQYF
NA	TRBV2	15	NA	TRBJ1-2	TGTGCCAGCAGGAGCGACTCGGGTTCCTCTATAGGCTACACCTTC	CASRSDSGSSIGYTF
TRBD2	TRBV6-5	14	NA	TRBJ2-7	TGTGCCAGCATGCTATTAGCGGGAAAATACGAGCAGTACTTC	CASMLLAGKYEQYF
NA	TRBV9	13	NA	TRBJ2-5	TGTGCCAGCAGCGTAGTGGCAGGGGAGACCCAGTACTTC	CASSVVAGETQYF
TRBD1	TRBV5-1	19	NA	TRBJ2-6	TGCGCCAGCAGCCCTGGACAGGGCCGATTTGACTCTGGGGCCAACGTCCTGACTTTC	CASSPGQGRFDSGANVLTF
TRBD1	TRBV4-1	17	NA	TRBJ1-2	TGCGCCAGCAGCCAAGATTTCCCAGGGGGCTCTAACTATGGCTACACCTTC	CASSQDFPGGSNYGYTF
NA	TRBV27	16	NA	TRBJ1-2	TGTGCCAGCAGTTTATCGATGGCAGGGGTACCCTATGGCTACACCTTC	CASSLSMAGVPYGYTF
NA	TRBV9	16	NA	TRBJ2-1	TGTGCCAGCAGCGTAGATGGGCAGGGTAGGAACAATGAGCAGTTCTTC	CASSVDGQGRNNEQFF
TRBD1	TRBV7-9	14	NA	TRBJ1-1	TGTGCCAGCAGCCCCCGGACAGGGCGCACTGAAGCTTTCTTT	CASSPRTGRTEAFF
TRBD2	TRBV28	14	NA	TRBJ2-7	TGTGCCAGCAGTTCGTGCGGGAGCCTCTACGAGCAGTACTTC	CASSSCGSLYEQYF
NA	TRBV19	14	NA	TRBJ2-6	TGTGCCAGTAGTAAGGGGTCCGGGGCCAACGTCCTGACTTTC	CASSKGSGANVLTF
NA	TRBV12-3/TRBV12-4	13	NA	TRBJ1-1	TGTGCCAGCAGTATCGATAGGGGAACTGAAGCTTTCTTT	CASSIDRGTEAFF
NA	TRBV3-1/TRBV3-2	16	NA	TRBJ1-5	TGTGCCAGCAGCCCAGAGCCGGGGATTAAGCTTCAGCCCCAGCATTTT	CASSPEPGIKLQPQHF
NA	TRBV15	14	NA	TRBJ1-2	TGTGCCACCAGCTTGGGACTCCTGAACTATGGCTACACCTTC	CATSLGLLNYGYTF